This T cell receptor (beta chain) originates from a study of vaccination and CD4 T cells after COVID-19. Overall study context: Six male and four female convalescents took part, two of them Hispanic.

Cultured CD4+ T cell DNA underwent sequencing with the Oncomine TCR Beta short-read assay. TCRdb reprocessed the PCR reads with MiXCR, giving one entry per CDR3 protein. The table has about 16,000 distinct CDR3 sequences, about 35% seen once. Whole-study findings and limits: The rise in median SARS-CoV-2-reactive clonotypes, from about 20 to 38, was not significant.

The treatment: roughly ten-day PBMC culture with coronavirus spike peptide pools or control peptides (ViraFEST assay). With respect to this clonotype: Its antigen is not identified.

The receptor comes from a human donor with COVID-19. Sequenced material: cultured CD4+ T cells from blood.

CDR3 bases: TGTGCCAGCAGTGGCAGCACAGATACGCAGTATTTT. Residues: CASSGSTDTQYF. V is TRBV6-1 and J is TRBJ2-3; the D is unclear. The V end was cut by 4 bases, the J end by 0 bases, with 2 bases between. This CDR3 spans 12 amino acids. The germline V gene encodes CDR1 MNHNS and CDR2 SASEGT.